A single sample gave rise to the 9 T cell receptor beta chains below, sequenced in a study of T cell responses to AZD1222 COVID-19 vaccine. Here immunoSEQ multiplex PCR was the method, and the copy in TCRdb shows in-frame clones only, minus some. The sample shows fewer than 100,000 clones, about 83% of them seen only once. Material: peripheral blood, obtained 28 days after the second AZD1222 dose. Receptors were obtained from an adult who received the AZD1222 COVID-19 vaccine.

A word on this clone: The same CDR3 can be traced to other DNA sequences in this sample. The genes are TRBV19 and TRBJ1-1; D is undetermined. The CDR3 extends over 12 amino acids. Trimming pared 6 bases from V and 0 bases from J, leaving 5 bases between. CDR1 is LNHDA and CDR2 is SQIVND in the germline V gene (reference sequence). CDR3 in DNA: TGTGCCAGTAGGACCCTGAACACTGAAGCTTTCTTT. This gives the protein CASRTLNTEAFF. The variable domain in full, with the rest retrieved from reference TRBV19 and TRBJ1-1, is DGGITQSPKYLFRKEGQNVTLSCEQNLNHDAMYWYRQDPGQGLRLIYYSQIVNDFQKGDIAEGYSVSREKKESFPLTVTSAQKNPTAFYLCASRTLNTEAFFGQGTRLTVV.

In its sample, this clone was seen once. The CDR3 here is CASSFGVGSPQDTQYF. The DNA for the CDR3 is TGTGCCAGCAGTTTCGGTGTGGGGTCCCCCCAAGATACGCAGTATTTT. The V gene is TRBV27, the J gene TRBJ2-3; D uncertain. Trimming cost V 3 bases and J 5 bases, with 18 bases left between them. Germline V gene data show CDR1 as MNHEY and CDR2 as SMNVEV (reference sequence). The CDR3 runs to 16 residues.

The chain combines TRBV11-2 with TRBJ2-7, with D unclear. Trimming left V 0 bases short and J 0 bases short, with 6 bases between. The CDR3 runs to 14 residues. CDR1 is SGHAT, CDR2 FQNNGV, per germline. The CDR3 DNA follows: TGTGCCAGCAGCTTAGATCCTCTCTCCTACGAGCAGTACTTC. Its translation is CASSLDPLSYEQYF.

V gene TRBV5-1 combines with J gene TRBJ1-4; D not resolved. Germline values: CDR1 SGHRS, CDR2 YFSETQ. There are 16 residues in the CDR3. Trimming left V 0 bases short and J 10 bases short, with 19 bases between. CDR3 coding DNA: TGCGCCAGCAGCTTGGGACATGTGGATGCGGGCGGAAAACTGTTTTTT. It translates to CASSLGHVDAGGKLFF.

CDR3 region: CASSYSGAPNEKLFF. For the CDR3, the DNA is TGTGCCAGCAGTTACTCGGGGGCACCTAATGAAAAACTGTTTTTT. J is TRBJ1-4 and V is TRBV6-5; maybe TRBD1 (6 bases). CDR1 and CDR2 (germline): MNHEY, SVGAGI. CDR3 length equals 15 residues. Between the trimmed V and J ends, which lost 0 bases and 3 bases, there was a span of 8 bases.

This clone was seen more than once but under ten times. V gene TRBV7-9 combines with J gene TRBJ2-7; D may be TRBD2 (6 bases). The CDR3 totals 15 residues. Trimming stripped 0 bases from V and 4 bases from J, with 13 bases between. CDR1 is SEHNR and CDR2 is FQNEAQ in the germline V gene (reference sequence). The CDR3 region has the DNA TGTGCCAGCAGCTTAGCGGGCGGGGTCCCTTACGAGCAGTACTTC. This translates into CASSLAGGVPYEQYF.

The rearrangement links TRBV19 to TRBJ2-3; D is ambiguous. V was trimmed by 11 bases and J by 3 bases, leaving 12 bases between them. Germline V CDR1 and CDR2: LNHDA, SQIVND (reference sequence). The CDR3 length is 12 residues. The CDR3 here is CAASGVTDTQYF. DNA for the CDR3: TGTGCCGCGAGTGGGGTAACAGATACGCAGTATTTT.

The chain links TRBV29-1 to TRBJ2-7; TRBD1 matches at 9 bases. The V segment lost 6 bases and the J segment 4 bases; nucleotides outside the gene matches: 10. This CDR3 comprises 14 residues. The germline V gene has CDR1 SQVTM and CDR2 ANQGSEA. The CDR3 is CSVLGGTGWYEQYF. In DNA form, the CDR3 reads TGCAGCGTCCTAGGGGGGACAGGGTGGTACGAGCAGTACTTC.

V and J are TRBV28 and TRBJ2-1; the match to TRBD1 covers 7 bases. Trimming took 5 bases from V and 5 from J; bases not matched to a gene: 12. The CDR3 loop spans 16 amino acids. Germline CDR1 MDHEN, CDR2 SYDVKM. The CDR3 reads CASSSTGAWKNNEQFF. The CDR3 DNA reads as TGTGCCAGCAGTAGTACAGGGGCTTGGAAGAACAATGAGCAGTTCTTC. Full variable domain (missing parts from reference TRBV28 and TRBJ2-1): DVKVTQSSRYLVKRTGEKVFLECVQDMDHENMFWYRQDPGLGLRLIYFSYDVKMKEKGDIPEGYSVSREKKERFSLILESASTNQTSMYLCASSSTGAWKNNEQFFGPGTRLTVL.